These 10 T cell receptor beta chains share one sample of origin, sequenced in a study of blood T cell repertoires in COVID-19. Method: immunoSEQ multiplex PCR; TCRdb's copy keeps in-frame clones and lacks some. Of 250,000 or so clones listed, around 86% are singletons. The sequenced sample consisted of peripheral blood. These receptors all come from a man aged 35-49 years with active or convalescent COVID-19.

In its sample, this clone was seen a few times. This chain connects TRBV5-6 to TRBJ1-1, with 7 bases fitting TRBD1. The trim removed 0 bases at V and 5 bases at J, leaving 7 bases unmatched. Per the germline V gene, CDR1 is SGHDT and CDR2 is YYEEEE. This CDR3 spans 15 amino acids. CDR3: CASSLAGAGGTEAFF. The CDR3 DNA is TGTGCCAGCAGCTTGGCCGGGGCAGGGGGGACTGAAGCTTTCTTT.

The rearrangement joins TRBV29-1 to TRBJ1-1; the D gene is possibly TRBD1 (6 bases). Germline CDR1 reads SQVTM; CDR2 reads ANQGSEA. The CDR3 contains 13 residues. Deletions cut 7 bases from V and 3 bases from J, with 15 bases between. Written as DNA, the CDR3 is TGCAGCGCGTTCACAGGGAGGGACACTGAAGCTTTCTTT. This sequence encodes CSAFTGRDTEAFF.

The chain employs TRBV29-1 and TRBJ2-5; D may be TRBD2 (6 bases). This CDR3 is built from 14 residues. Germline lookup yields CDR1 SQVTM and CDR2 ANQGSEA. V lost 7 bases to trimming and J lost 2 bases, with 17 bases between them. CDR3 loop: CSGRSVGGQETQYF. In DNA form, the CDR3 reads TGCAGCGGACGCAGCGTGGGAGGTCAAGAGACCCAGTACTTC.

The V and J genes are TRBV5-1 and TRBJ2-1, with 8 bases lining up with TRBD1. V dropped 4 bases and J dropped 5; count of bases not matched to a gene: 8. From germline, CDR1 is SGHRS and CDR2 YFSETQ. The CDR3 spans 15 residues. The CDR3 DNA follows: TGCGCCAGCAGCCGGACAGGGATCAATAACAATGAGCAGTTCTTC. Protein: CASSRTGINNNEQFF.

The chain recombines TRBV7-3 with TRBJ2-2; D not resolved. Trimming shortened V by 7 bases and J by 4 bases, and 13 bases separated the two germline ends. Germline-derived CDR1 and CDR2 are SGHTA and FQGTGA. The CDR3 has 14 amino acids. In DNA, the CDR3 is TGTGCCAGCACCCTGCGAGCTTCCACCGGGGAGCTGTTTTTT. Translating it yields CASTLRASTGELFF.

The gene calls are TRBV12-3 or TRBV12-4 and TRBJ1-2, with a tentative D call TRBD1 (5 bases). With 5 bases removed from V and 3 bases from J, the gap between germline ends came to 10 bases. CDR3 size: 13 residues. The CDR3 here is CASSTGTHYGYTF. The CDR3 region has the DNA TGTGCCAGCAGTACCGGGACTCACTATGGCTACACCTTC.

V gene TRBV24-1 combines with J gene TRBJ2-2, with TRBD1 identical over 7 bases. In germline, CDR1 is KGHDR, CDR2 SFDVKD. The V and J ends lost 6 bases and 4 bases, in that order; junction bases with no gene match: 4. The CDR3 length is 14 residues. The CDR3 DNA sequence: TGTGCCACCAGTTTGACAGGGTCCACCGGGGAGCTGTTTTTT. Its protein product is CATSLTGSTGELFF.

The genes are TRBV4-1 and TRBJ1-2; a weak D match, TRBD1 (5 bases). Germline V gives CDR1 MGHRA, CDR2 YSYEKL. The CDR3 sequence is 16 residues long. With 1 base removed from V and 4 bases from J, the gap between germline ends came to 16 bases. Written as DNA, the CDR3 is TGCGCCAGCAGCCAAGCCGGTAGGGGCCCTTTCTATGGCTACACCTTC. Its translation: CASSQAGRGPFYGYTF.

The chain links TRBV18 to TRBJ2-7, with D maybe TRBD1 (5 bases). Per the germline V gene, CDR1 is KGHSH and CDR2 is LQKENI. V was shortened by 3 bases and J by 3 bases, with 12 bases between the two germline ends. The CDR3 covers 14 residues. The CDR3 reads CASSPGHHVYEQYF. CDR3 DNA: TGTGCCAGCTCACCGGGGCACCATGTCTACGAGCAGTACTTC.

The genes are TRBV7-6 and TRBJ1-3; 9 positions agree with TRBD1. This CDR3 spans 16 amino acids. Per the germline V gene, CDR1 is SGHVS and CDR2 is FNYEAQ. J lost 3 bases, V lost 5 bases, and 8 bases had no gene match. CDR3 sequence reads: CASSGTGTGIGNTIYF. In DNA, the CDR3 is TGTGCCAGCAGCGGGACCGGGACAGGGATTGGAAACACCATATATTTT.